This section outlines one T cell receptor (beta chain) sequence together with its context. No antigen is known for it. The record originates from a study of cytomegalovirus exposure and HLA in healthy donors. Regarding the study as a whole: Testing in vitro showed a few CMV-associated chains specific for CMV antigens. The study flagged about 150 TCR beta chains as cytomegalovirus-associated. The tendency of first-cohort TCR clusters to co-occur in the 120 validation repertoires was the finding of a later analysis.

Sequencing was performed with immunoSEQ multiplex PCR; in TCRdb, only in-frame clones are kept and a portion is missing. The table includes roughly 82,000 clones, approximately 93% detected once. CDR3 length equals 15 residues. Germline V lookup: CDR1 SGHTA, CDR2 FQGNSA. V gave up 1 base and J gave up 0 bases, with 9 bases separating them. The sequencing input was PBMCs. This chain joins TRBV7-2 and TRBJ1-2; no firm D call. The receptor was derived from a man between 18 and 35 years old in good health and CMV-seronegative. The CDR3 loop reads CASSLDPGSNYGYTF. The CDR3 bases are TGTGCCAGCAGCTTAGACCCGGGTTCTAACTATGGCTACACCTTC.